The rows below give T cell receptor beta chains drawn from one sample of a study of blood T cell repertoires in COVID-19. Clones were read by immunoSEQ multiplex PCR, and TCRdb kept only the in-frame ones, dropping some. Of about 170,000 clones listed, less than 90% are singletons. Sequenced: peripheral blood. The receptor set was obtained from a woman aged 65 to 85 with COVID-19, enrolled during active disease. CDR3s include the opening cysteine and the closing phenylalanine or tryptophan. Fields, in order: J gene, V gene, clone size, D gene, CDR3 DNA, CDR3 protein. The D gene is left open where the match is weak. Size is stated for part of the rows, as once, few or many counts, or as a class when the clone is expanded.

>TRBJ1-2|TRBV2|few|NA
TGTGCCAGCACCCGCGCCCCCCGCGGCGAGACAGCGAATGGCTACACCTTC
CASTRAPRGETANGYTF
>TRBJ1-6|TRBV6-5|NA|NA
TGTGCCAGCGGGGTATGGGGGGGCGCCGCTTCACCCCTCCACTTT
CASGVWGGAASPLHF
>TRBJ1-1|TRBV18|NA|NA
TGTGCCAGCTCACCTCAACAGGGTAGGGCGATGAACACTGAAGCTTTCTTT
CASSPQQGRAMNTEAFF
>TRBJ2-3|TRBV24-1|NA|NA
TGTGCCACCAGTGATCCTCCAGGGAGCACAGATACGCAGTATTTT
CATSDPPGSTDTQYF
>TRBJ2-7|TRBV2|few|TRBD2
TGTGCCAGCAGGAGAGGACTAGCGGGCTACGAGCAGTACTTC
CASRRGLAGYEQYF
>TRBJ2-5|TRBV9|NA|TRBD2
TGTGCCAGCAGCGCCCTTTCTAGCGGGAGGGCCTCGCAAGAGACCCAGTACTTC
CASSALSSGRASQETQYF
>TRBJ2-3|TRBV5-4|NA|NA
TGTGCCAGCAGCACACGGAACAGGCGAGATACGCAGTATTTT
CASSTRNRRDTQYF
>TRBJ2-7|TRBV24-1|once|NA
TGTGCCACCAGTGACCCGGGGTTAGGGAACGGCGAGCAGTACTTC
CATSDPGLGNGEQYF
>TRBJ1-2|TRBV5-1|few|NA
TGCGCCAGCAGCCTCGATGGAGCGGGGGGCTACACCTTC
CASSLDGAGGYTF
>TRBJ1-3|TRBV28|NA|NA
TGTGCCAGCAGTTTTCGCGGGGGCGGTGGAAACACCATATATTTT
CASSFRGGGGNTIYF
>TRBJ2-5|TRBV6-6|NA|TRBD2
TGTGCCACCGGACCTATAGCGGGAGTAAGCGTGACCCAGTACTTC
CATGPIAGVSVTQYF
>TRBJ1-5|TRBV5-1|NA|TRBD1
TGCGCCAGCAGCCCGGGACAGGGAACGTCAAATCAGCCCCAGCATTTT
CASSPGQGTSNQPQHF
>TRBJ1-6|TRBV28|NA|NA
TGTGCCAGCAGCTCCTCTGGGGCAGGGGTGAATTCACCCCTCCACTTT
CASSSSGAGVNSPLHF
>TRBJ1-3|TRBV5-1|NA|NA
TGCGCCAGCAGCTTGACAGGGTCGGGAAACACCATATATTTT
CASSLTGSGNTIYF
>TRBJ1-2|TRBV6-5|NA|NA
TGTGCCAGCAGTTTCGTCAGGAACTATGGCTACACCTTC
CASSFVRNYGYTF
>TRBJ1-2|TRBV30|NA|NA
TGTGCCTGGAAAATTTGGGGGGAAGTTGGAGGCTACACCTTC
CAWKIWGEVGGYTF
>TRBJ1-2|TRBV3-1/TRBV3-2|NA|NA
TGTGCCAGCAGCCAAGACAGGGGAGCAGGCTACACCTTC
CASSQDRGAGYTF
>TRBJ2-3|TRBV19|NA|TRBD2
TGTGCCAGTCATAGCGGGAGGGTCACAGATACGCAGTATTTT
CASHSGRVTDTQYF
>TRBJ2-1|TRBV7-7|once|TRBD2
TGTGCTAGCAGCTGGGGACTTCCAACCGGGGGGGGAAGCAATGAGCAGTTCTTC
CASSWGLPTGGGSNEQFF
>TRBJ2-1|TRBV6-5|NA|TRBD2
TGTGCCACCAAGCGGGGGCTACACTACAATGAGCAGTTCTTC
CATKRGLHYNEQFF
>TRBJ1-4|TRBV18|once|TRBD1
TGTGCCAGCTCCCGACAGGGAAGAGGAGAAAAACTGTTTTTT
CASSRQGRGEKLFF
>TRBJ1-1|TRBV12-3/TRBV12-4|NA|NA
TGTGCCAGCAGCTTGACAGGTAACACTGAAGCTTTCTTT
CASSLTGNTEAFF
>TRBJ2-7|TRBV18|NA|TRBD2
TGTGCCAGCTCACCACTAGCGGGGGTTTCCTACGAGCAGTACTTC
CASSPLAGVSYEQYF
>TRBJ2-3|TRBV4-1|NA|NA
TGCGCCAGCAGCCAAGATCCGGGCCCCCAGGGCCCAGATACGCAGTATTTT
CASSQDPGPQGPDTQYF
>TRBJ2-1|TRBV5-4|NA|NA
TGTGCCAGCAGCTTGGCCTGGGGGCGCGAGCAGTTCTTC
CASSLAWGREQFF
>TRBJ1-1|TRBV5-1|NA|NA
TGCGCCAGCAGCTTGGGTCCCAGGGTAAGGACTGAAGCTTTCTTT
CASSLGPRVRTEAFF
>TRBJ2-6|TRBV11-1|NA|NA
TGTGCCAGCAGCCCCCGTTCGAGAGGGGCCAACGTCCTGACTTTC
CASSPRSRGANVLTF